The 30 T cell receptor beta chains below were found in one sample sequenced in a study of shared clonotypes between healthy human individuals. Sequenced by immunoSEQ multiplex PCR; TCRdb stores in-frame clones only, minus some. The sample has 2 million to 2.5 million clones, over 90% seen once; the top ten hold about 0.37%. The sample was naive CD4+ T cells from PBMCs. Subset in this sample: CD45RA+ positively selected. These receptor sequences come from a man younger than 30 in good health. Some clones in this sample may be carry-over from other donors' samples.

The V and J genes are TRBV6-5 and TRBJ2-3; D is unresolved. From germline, CDR1 is MNHEY and CDR2 SVGAGI. V lost 2 bases to trimming and J lost 1 base, with 10 bases between them. The CDR3 is made up of 15 amino acids. CDR3 loop: CASSYAGIRTDTQYF. The CDR3 DNA is TGTGCCAGCAGTTACGCTGGGATCCGCACAGATACGCAGTATTTT.

The chain links TRBV30 to TRBJ1-1; no clear D gene. In germline, CDR1 is GTSNPN, CDR2 SVGIG (reference sequence). The V end lost 2 bases, the J end lost 0 bases, and 7 bases lay between the germline ends. The CDR3 has 13 residues. The CDR3 coding sequence is TGTGCCTGGAGTCAGAACATGAACACTGAAGCTTTCTTT. It translates to CAWSQNMNTEAFF.

The gene calls are TRBV5-1 and TRBJ2-1; weak D call: TRBD2 (6 bases). The CDR3 covers 15 residues. Germline V lookup: CDR1 SGHRS, CDR2 YFSETQ. V was trimmed by 2 bases and J by 16 bases, leaving 25 bases between them. This chain's CDR3 is CASSFLTGDPMSIFF. The CDR3 coding sequence is TGCGCCAGCAGCTTTTTAACGGGAGACCCAATGAGCATCTTCTTC.

This clone came up a few times. CDR3 protein: CASSYPATGTEAFF. CDR3 nucleotide sequence: TGCGCCAGCAGCTATCCAGCGACAGGAACTGAAGCTTTCTTT. The chain uses TRBV4-1 and TRBJ1-1, with a possible D match to TRBD1 (6 bases). Trimming cost V 5 bases and J 5 bases, with 15 bases left between them. CDR1 is MGHRA and CDR2 is YSYEKL in the germline V gene. The CDR3 is 14 residues long.

This chain joins TRBV29-1 and TRBJ1-2, with 9 bases that match TRBD1. This CDR3 has 13 residues. CDR1 is SQVTM, CDR2 ANQGSEA, per germline. Trimming cost V 7 bases and J 4 bases; bases outside gene matches: 7. In DNA form, the CDR3 reads TGCAGCGCCCAATCGGGACAGGGCTATGGCTACACCTTC. Protein product: CSAQSGQGYGYTF.

The chain has TRBV11-2 and TRBJ2-5; no firm D call. Trimming pared 0 bases from V and 4 bases from J, leaving 15 bases between. The length of the CDR3 is 16 residues. Germline assignment: CDR1 SGHAT and CDR2 FQNNGV. The CDR3 protein is CASSLDQDNIVETQYF. In DNA form, the CDR3 reads TGTGCCAGCAGCTTAGATCAGGATAACATAGTAGAGACCCAGTACTTC.

The CDR3 bases are TGTGCCAGCAGAGGGGACCGCCCTGAAGCTTTCTTT. Protein: CASRGDRPEAFF. J is TRBJ1-1 and V is TRBV28, with a weak D call TRBD1 (5 bases). Germline V gives CDR1 MDHEN, CDR2 SYDVKM. The V end lost 6 bases, the J end lost 6 bases, and 11 bases lay between the germline ends. This CDR3 has 12 residues. Full variable domain (rest looked up from reference TRBV28 and TRBJ1-1): DVKVTQSSRYLVKRTGEKVFLECVQDMDHENMFWYRQDPGLGLRLIYFSYDVKMKEKGDIPEGYSVSREKKERFSLILESASTNQTSMYLCASRGDRPEAFFGQGTRLTVV.

This sequence joins TRBV7-3 and TRBJ1-2; 8 bases are a match to TRBD1. V shed 2 bases, J shed 8 bases, and the junction held 4 bases outside the gene matches. Germline V gene sequence: CDR1 SGHTA, CDR2 FQGTGA. The CDR3 runs 13 residues. The CDR3 DNA reads TGTGCCAGCAGCTTAGGACAGGGACAAGGCTACACCTTC. Translating gives CASSLGQGQGYTF.

This clone came up once. The chain links TRBV5-1 to TRBJ1-2; no clear D gene. Trimming left V 0 bases short and J 3 bases short, with 15 bases between. The germline CDR1 and CDR2 sequences are SGHRS and YFSETQ. CDR3 size: 16 residues. CDR3 nucleotide sequence: TGCGCCAGCAGCTTGGCCTCTACTTTCATGGACTATGGCTACACCTTC. This translates into CASSLASTFMDYGYTF.

The chain recombines TRBV19 with TRBJ2-5; D possibly corresponds to TRBD1 (6 bases). The CDR3 has 13 amino acids. V lost 11 bases and J lost 2, with 15 bases in between. The germline V gene encodes CDR1 LNHDA and CDR2 SQIVND (reference sequence). The CDR3, as DNA: TGTGCCTGTAATCGGGGACAACAAGAGACCCAGTACTTC. This codes for CACNRGQQETQYF.

The chain joins TRBV7-2 to TRBJ1-5; tentative D call: TRBD1 (6 bases). CDR1 SGHTA and CDR2 FQGNSA come from the germline V gene. The CDR3 has 17 amino acids. V lost 0 bases to trimming and J lost 5 bases, with 17 bases between them. The CDR3 DNA reads TGTGCCAGCAGCTTAGCGGTCGGAGGGGACAACTATCAGCCCCAGCATTTT. It yields the protein CASSLAVGGDNYQPQHF.

The V call is TRBV6-4, the J call TRBJ1-5, with D uncertain. The CDR3 extends over 13 amino acids. From germline, CDR1 is MRHNA and CDR2 SNTAGT. Between the trimmed V and J ends, which lost 3 bases and 7 bases, there was a span of 10 bases. The DNA for the CDR3 is TGTGCCAGCAGTGAAGGTATGGGGCAGCCCCAGCATTTT. Translating gives CASSEGMGQPQHF.

V gene TRBV29-1 combines with J gene TRBJ2-5; D tentatively reads TRBD1 or TRBD2 (5 bases each). CDR1 is SQVTM and CDR2 is ANQGSEA in the germline V gene. The CDR3 is made up of 14 amino acids. Trimming took 0 bases from V and 4 from J, leaving 12 bases between them. The CDR3 reads CSVEEGEWRETQYF. In DNA, the CDR3 is TGCAGCGTTGAAGAAGGGGAGTGGAGAGAGACCCAGTACTTC.

V gene TRBV20-1 combines with J gene TRBJ1-1; the D is unclear. Germline loops: CDR1 DFQATT, CDR2 SNEGSKA (reference sequence). The CDR3 is made up of 11 amino acids. CDR3 in amino acids: CSQRLNTEAFF. The DNA of the CDR3 is TGCAGCCAGCGTTTAAACACTGAAGCTTTCTTT.

The rearrangement joins TRBV5-4 to TRBJ2-1, with D perhaps matching TRBD1 (6 bases). The V and J ends lost 4 bases and 2 bases respectively, with 13 bases between them. The CDR3 contains 15 residues. Germline CDR1 reads SGHNT; CDR2 reads YYREEE (reference sequence). CDR3 coding DNA: TGTGCCAGCAGCCACAGGGAAACGGCCTACAATGAGCAGTTCTTC. This codes for CASSHRETAYNEQFF.

The J gene is TRBJ2-7, the V gene TRBV5-1, with D unclear. Germline assignment: CDR1 SGHRS and CDR2 YFSETQ. Trimming shortened V by 4 bases and J by 0 bases, and 20 bases separated the two germline ends. This CDR3 is built from 17 residues. For the CDR3, the DNA is TGCGCCAGCAGCCCCCGGAGCAGCGCCGGTAGCTCCTACGAGCAGTACTTC. Its protein is CASSPRSSAGSSYEQYF.

The V and J genes are TRBV7-2 and TRBJ1-1; tentative D call: TRBD1 (5 bases). Looked up from germline, CDR1 is SGHTA and CDR2 is FQGNSA. The CDR3 contains 16 residues. Trimming shortened V by 1 base and J by 1 base, and 13 bases separated the two germline ends. CDR3 bases: TGTGCCAGCAGCTTAGGTTTGGCAGGGTCGAACACTGAAGCTTTCTTT. Translation gives CASSLGLAGSNTEAFF.

The chain uses TRBV6-5 and TRBJ2-5; D possibly corresponds to TRBD1 (6 bases). CDR3 size: 14 residues. V was clipped by 7 bases and J by 5 bases, with 17 bases between them. Germline lookup yields CDR1 MNHEY and CDR2 SVGAGI. The CDR3 reads CASNQGTSRETQYF. Written as DNA, the CDR3 is TGTGCCAGCAACCAGGGGACCTCCCGGGAGACCCAGTACTTC.

The chain couples TRBV7-2 to TRBJ2-3; D might be TRBD2 (5 bases). Between the trimmed V and J ends, which lost 1 base and 4 bases, there was a span of 12 bases. This CDR3 contains 15 residues. CDR1 and CDR2 (germline): SGHTA, FQGNSA. The CDR3 DNA follows: TGTGCCAGCAGCTTAGGTGTTATGAGGGCAGATACGCAGTATTTT. Translating gives CASSLGVMRADTQYF. Using reference TRBV7-2 and TRBJ2-3 for the parts outside the CDR3, the full variable domain is GAGVSQSPSNKVTEKGKDVELRCDPISGHTALYWYRQSLGQGLEFLIYFQGNSAPDKSGLPSDRFSAERTGGSVSTLTIQRTQQEDSAVYLCASSLGVMRADTQYFGPGTRLTVL.

The count of this clone is one. The sample has other DNA sequences that encode this CDR3 too. This chain uses TRBV6-6 with TRBJ2-6; D is ambiguous. The CDR3 consists of 16 residues. CDR1 MNHNY and CDR2 SVGAGI come from the germline V gene (reference sequence). V gave up 0 bases and J gave up 0 bases, with 6 bases separating them. The CDR3 loop is CASSYSSGSGANVLTF. In nucleotides, the CDR3 is TGTGCCAGCAGTTACTCGTCGGGCTCTGGGGCCAACGTCCTGACTTTC.

V gene TRBV5-6 combines with J gene TRBJ2-1; D perhaps matches TRBD2 (6 bases). Trimming removed 3 bases from V and 4 bases from J, with 14 bases in between. This CDR3 has 15 residues. Germline lookup yields CDR1 SGHDT and CDR2 YYEEEE. The CDR3 here is CASSWSGGSYNEQFF. The DNA of the CDR3 is TGTGCCAGCAGCTGGAGCGGAGGGTCTTACAATGAGCAGTTCTTC.

The chain employs TRBV27 and TRBJ2-2, with a weak D call TRBD2 (6 bases). There are 17 residues in the CDR3. V was clipped by 3 bases and J by 2 bases, with 16 bases between them. In germline, CDR1 is MNHEY, CDR2 SMNVEV (reference sequence). CDR3 nucleotides: TGTGCCAGCAGTTTTGGGCGGGGCGGGACTAACACCGGGGAGCTGTTTTTT. Translated, it gives CASSFGRGGTNTGELFF.

This chain links TRBV19 with TRBJ2-5; 7 bases map to TRBD1. The trim removed 5 bases at V and 9 bases at J, leaving 12 bases unmatched. This CDR3 is 14 amino acids long. The germline CDR1 and CDR2 sequences are LNHDA and SQIVND (reference sequence). This CDR3 is CASSSTGQLMPQYF. CDR3 DNA: TGTGCCAGTAGTTCCACGGGACAGCTAATGCCCCAGTACTTC. Looking up the rest from reference TRBV19 and TRBJ2-5 gives the full variable domain: DGGITQSPKYLFRKEGQNVTLSCEQNLNHDAMYWYRQDPGQGLRLIYYSQIVNDFQKGDIAEGYSVSREKKESFPLTVTSAQKNPTAFYLCASSSTGQLMPQYFGPGTRLLVL.

The rearrangement joins TRBV27 to TRBJ2-3; D is unclear. This CDR3 region has 15 residues. With 2 bases removed from V and 3 bases from J, the gap between germline ends came to 12 bases. Germline CDR1 is MNHEY and CDR2 is SMNVEV (reference sequence). The CDR3 nucleotides are TGTGCCAGCAGTTTAAGGATAGGATCAACAGATACGCAGTATTTT. It encodes CASSLRIGSTDTQYF.

The rearrangement links TRBV10-3 to TRBJ2-7, with TRBD1 matching 7 bases. Germline V gene lookup returns CDR1 ENHRY and CDR2 SYGVKD. The CDR3 covers 17 residues. The V and J ends lost 0 bases and 4 bases, in that order; junction bases with no gene match: 12. The CDR3 protein is CAISESDRVTSGYEQYF. As DNA, the CDR3 is TGTGCCATCAGTGAGTCTGACAGGGTGACAAGTGGATACGAGCAGTACTTC.

The chain links TRBV11-3 to TRBJ2-3; no reliable D call. This CDR3 has 13 residues. V lost 5 bases and J 2 bases, leaving 8 bases between the germline ends. Germline V lookup: CDR1 SGHNT, CDR2 YENEEA. CDR3 region: CASSGVPTDTQYF. For the CDR3, the DNA is TGTGCCAGCAGCGGGGTCCCCACAGATACGCAGTATTTT.

Note on this clone: Distinct nucleotide sequences in the sample also encode this CDR3. The rearrangement uses TRBV18 and TRBJ1-5, with 8 positions matching TRBD1. Germline V gene lookup returns CDR1 KGHSH and CDR2 LQKENI. CDR3 size: 14 residues. V trimming: 4 bases; J trimming: 5 bases; junction bases outside the gene matches: 4. The DNA for the CDR3 is TGTGCCAGCTCACTCTCAGGGGGCGATCAGCCCCAGCATTTT. Translated, it gives CASSLSGGDQPQHF.

CDR3 in DNA: TGTGCCAGCAGTCAAATCCCGGGCTCACCCAATAACAATGAGCAGTTCTTC. It codes for CASSQIPGSPNNNEQFF. The rearrangement uses TRBV27 and TRBJ2-1; no clear D gene. The germline V gene encodes CDR1 MNHEY and CDR2 SMNVEV (reference sequence). V gave up 5 bases and J gave up 5 bases, with 22 bases separating them. The CDR3 runs 17 residues.

The chain carries TRBV28 and TRBJ1-2; D call uncertain. This CDR3 comprises 8 residues. Germline V CDR1 and CDR2: MDHEN, SYDVKM. CDR3 in DNA: TGTGCAACGGGTGGCTACACCTTC. Its protein is CATGGYTF.

V usage is TRBV5-6 and J usage is TRBJ2-7, with 9 bases lining up with TRBD2. Germline CDR1 reads SGHDT; CDR2 reads YYEEEE. Unmatched junction bases numbered 10, after V lost 3 bases and J lost 3 bases. The CDR3 has 16 residues. CDR3 nucleotides: TGTGCCAGCAGCTCCCGATGGACTAGCGAGAGCTACGAGCAGTACTTC. Encoded protein: CASSSRWTSESYEQYF.